A single sample gave rise to the 22 T cell receptor beta chains below, sequenced in a study of blood T cell repertoires in COVID-19. Libraries were prepared by immunoSEQ multiplex PCR; TCRdb keeps only in-frame clonotypes and omits some of them. This repertoire shows around 190,000 clones, 88% found once; its top ten account for 4% to 5%. Sequences were obtained from peripheral blood. Every receptor here comes from a human donor in a cohort sampled during active COVID-19.

V is TRBV5-1 and J is TRBJ2-5; possible D gene TRBD2, 5 bases. The length of the CDR3 is 15 residues. Trimming shortened V by 4 bases and J by 0 bases, and 13 bases separated the two germline ends. The germline gives CDR1 SGHRS, CDR2 YFSETQ. CDR3 residues: CASSPGIEDQETQYF. As DNA, the CDR3 is TGCGCCAGCAGCCCGGGAATAGAGGACCAAGAGACCCAGTACTTC.

This sequence joins TRBV5-1 and TRBJ2-7; 9 bases are shared with TRBD2. Germline V gives CDR1 SGHRS, CDR2 YFSETQ. The length of the CDR3 is 15 residues. V shed 2 bases and J 6 bases; nucleotides not matched to a gene: 9. CDR3 amino acids: CASSLYIAGAGEQYF. CDR3 sequence (DNA): TGCGCCAGCAGCTTATACATAGCGGGAGCGGGCGAGCAGTACTTC.

The chain has TRBV6-6 and TRBJ1-4; 8 bases are a match to TRBD1. Germline V gene sequence: CDR1 MNHNY, CDR2 SVGAGI (reference sequence). The CDR3 totals 14 residues. Trimming cost V 5 bases and J 8 bases; bases outside gene matches: 7. The CDR3 sequence: CASSRGQGLEKLFF. In DNA form, the CDR3 reads TGTGCCAGCAGTCGAGGACAGGGTCTCGAAAAACTGTTTTTT.

The chain is built from TRBV18 and TRBJ2-3; 9 bases agree with TRBD2. The CDR3 extends over 16 amino acids. Germline CDR1 is KGHSH and CDR2 is LQKENI. V lost 2 bases, J lost 3 bases, and 6 bases stayed unmatched. The CDR3 region is CASSPTGGRATDTQYF. Here the CDR3 DNA reads TGTGCCAGCTCACCAACCGGCGGGAGGGCGACAGATACGCAGTATTTT.

V gene TRBV6-5 combines with J gene TRBJ2-1, with TRBD2 matching over 9 bases. This CDR3 has 15 amino acids. Germline CDR1 reads MNHEY; CDR2 reads SVGAGI. V gave up 6 bases and J gave up 0 bases; unmatched junction bases: 3. CDR3 nucleotides: TGTGCCAGCAGCCGTAGCGGGAGCTCCTACAATGAGCAGTTCTTC. Protein product: CASSRSGSSYNEQFF.

The chain couples TRBV7-2 to TRBJ1-5; 10 nucleotides align to TRBD1. The CDR3 extends over 15 amino acids. The trim removed 2 bases at V and 6 bases at J, leaving 4 bases unmatched. The V gene's germline CDR1 is SGHTA and CDR2 FQGNSA. In nucleotides, the CDR3 is TGTGCCAGCAGCTTAAGACAGGGGGCGGGTCAGCCCCAGCATTTT. Protein product: CASSLRQGAGQPQHF. Full variable domain (remainder filled in from reference TRBV7-2 and TRBJ1-5): GAGVSQSPSNKVTEKGKDVELRCDPISGHTALYWYRQSLGQGLEFLIYFQGNSAPDKSGLPSDRFSAERTGGSVSTLTIQRTQQEDSAVYLCASSLRQGAGQPQHFGDGTRLSIL.

The J gene is TRBJ2-7, the V gene TRBV30; the D gene is possibly TRBD2 (5 bases). From germline, CDR1 is GTSNPN and CDR2 SVGIG (reference sequence). This CDR3 contains 12 residues. Trimming pared 1 base from V and 2 bases from J, leaving 6 bases between. CDR3 amino acids: CAWSARAYEQYF. The CDR3 DNA follows: TGTGCCTGGAGTGCGCGGGCCTACGAGCAGTACTTC.

This chain connects TRBV19 to TRBJ2-3; the D is unclear. The CDR3 is 16 residues long. V lost 2 bases, J lost 0 bases, and 12 bases lay in between. The germline V gene has CDR1 LNHDA and CDR2 SQIVND (reference sequence). The CDR3 protein is CASSIRLGPSTDTQYF. Written as DNA, the CDR3 is TGTGCCAGTAGTATAAGGCTAGGTCCTAGCACAGATACGCAGTATTTT.

The rearrangement uses TRBV4-1 and TRBJ2-7, with 10 bases aligning to TRBD2. With V trimmed by 1 base and J by 4 bases, 10 bases remained unmatched. CDR1 is MGHRA and CDR2 is YSYEKL in the germline V gene. The CDR3 is 17 residues long. CDR3 residues: CASSQVFFPSGSYEQYF. The CDR3 coding sequence is TGCGCCAGCAGCCAAGTTTTCTTCCCTAGCGGGAGTTACGAGCAGTACTTC.

The chain links TRBV9 to TRBJ1-1, with D unclear. V gave up 4 bases and J gave up 1 base, with 8 bases separating them. Germline V lookup: CDR1 SGDLS, CDR2 YYNGEE. There are 13 residues in the CDR3. This CDR3 is CASSPHANTEAFF. CDR3 DNA: TGTGCCAGCAGCCCACACGCGAACACTGAAGCTTTCTTT. Full variable domain (rest looked up from reference TRBV9 and TRBJ1-1): DSGVTQTPKHLITATGQRVTLRCSPRSGDLSVYWYQQSLDQGLQFLIQYYNGEERAKGNILERFSAQQFPDLHSELNLSSLELGDSALYFCASSPHANTEAFFGQGTRLTVV.

The chain is built from TRBV14 and TRBJ2-3, with 8 bases fitting TRBD2. The length of the CDR3 is 16 residues. Per the germline V gene, CDR1 is SGHDN and CDR2 is FVKESK. V was pared by 4 bases and J by 2 bases, with 8 bases of the junction left unmatched. This CDR3 is CASSLRLASVTDTQYF. CDR3 sequence (DNA): TGTGCCAGCAGCCTTCGACTAGCGAGTGTCACAGATACGCAGTATTTT.

This clone was recorded only once. V usage is TRBV5-1 and J usage is TRBJ2-3; 10 bases are shared with TRBD1. J was trimmed by 3 bases and V by 5 bases; bases with no gene match: 6. The CDR3 has 15 residues. Germline V gene data show CDR1 as SGHRS and CDR2 as YFSETQ. CDR3 amino acids: CASSYMDRGTDTQYF. CDR3 in DNA: TGCGCCAGCAGTTACATGGACAGGGGGACAGATACGCAGTATTTT.

This chain joins TRBV11-3 and TRBJ1-6; D gene unclear. The CDR3 spans 13 residues. CDR1 and CDR2 from the germline V gene are SGHNT and YENEEA. V gave up 0 bases and J gave up 9 bases, with 6 bases separating them. The CDR3 reads CASSLDPVSPLHF. In DNA, the CDR3 is TGTGCCAGCAGCTTAGATCCGGTTTCACCCCTCCACTTT.

This rearrangement joins TRBV14 to TRBJ1-6, with no clear D. V lost 5 bases and J 7 bases, leaving 15 bases between the germline ends. The germline V gene has CDR1 SGHDN and CDR2 FVKESK. The CDR3 has 15 amino acids. The CDR3 loop is CASSVGMGGNSPLHF. CDR3 nucleotide sequence: TGTGCCAGCAGCGTCGGGATGGGAGGAAATTCACCCCTCCACTTT. Full variable domain (outside the CDR3, taken from reference TRBV14 and TRBJ1-6): EAGVTQFPSHSVIEKGQTVTLRCDPISGHDNLYWYRRVMGKEIKFLLHFVKESKQDESGMPNNRFLAERTGGTYSTLKVQPAELEDSGVYFCASSVGMGGNSPLHFGNGTRLTVT.

The chain uses TRBV6-2 or TRBV6-3 and TRBJ2-2; 10 bases map to TRBD1. Trimming cost V 6 bases and J 3 bases; bases outside gene matches: 31. The CDR3 runs to 24 residues. Per germline, CDR1 MNHEY and CDR2 SVGEGT. CDR3 protein: CASSRRWGVDNIVGTGEDTGELFF. DNA of the CDR3: TGTGCCAGCAGCCGTAGGTGGGGGGTAGATAACATTGTGGGGACAGGGGAGGACACCGGGGAGCTGTTTTTT.

The chain carries TRBV6-5 and TRBJ2-5; possible D gene TRBD1, 5 bases. Germline V gene lookup returns CDR1 MNHEY and CDR2 SVGAGI. With 0 bases removed from V and 5 bases from J, the gap between germline ends came to 10 bases. The CDR3 has 14 amino acids. The CDR3 sequence: CASSYSSGLETQYF. In DNA, the CDR3 is TGTGCCAGCAGTTACTCTTCAGGGTTGGAGACCCAGTACTTC.

V is TRBV5-6 and J is TRBJ1-1; no clear D. Germline values: CDR1 SGHDT, CDR2 YYEEEE. The CDR3 is 13 amino acids. Trimming removed 1 base at V and 4 bases at J, with 8 bases between. The CDR3 reads CASSLSVVTEAFF. As DNA, the CDR3 is TGTGCCAGCAGCTTGAGTGTAGTCACTGAAGCTTTCTTT.

The chain links TRBV19 to TRBJ2-7, with D tentatively TRBD1 (7 bases). Germline values: CDR1 LNHDA, CDR2 SQIVND (reference sequence). V was cut by 5 bases and J by 0 bases, with 14 bases left in between. The CDR3 spans 15 residues. The CDR3, as DNA: TGTGCCAGTAGTGGGGGGACAGACTTCTCCTACGAGCAGTACTTC. Translating it yields CASSGGTDFSYEQYF. Full variable domain (missing parts from reference TRBV19 and TRBJ2-7): DGGITQSPKYLFRKEGQNVTLSCEQNLNHDAMYWYRQDPGQGLRLIYYSQIVNDFQKGDIAEGYSVSREKKESFPLTVTSAQKNPTAFYLCASSGGTDFSYEQYFGPGTRLTVT.

This chain uses TRBV20-1 with TRBJ2-3, with unresolved D. In germline, CDR1 is DFQATT, CDR2 SNEGSKA (reference sequence). The CDR3 has 11 residues. Trimming took 6 bases from V and 4 from J, leaving 8 bases between them. Here the CDR3 reads CSALFADTQYF. Here the CDR3 DNA reads TGCAGTGCCCTATTCGCAGATACGCAGTATTTT.

This rearrangement joins TRBV28 to TRBJ2-3; 13 nucleotides match TRBD2. Germline V gene lookup returns CDR1 MDHEN and CDR2 SYDVKM. V lost 4 bases and J lost 2; bases outside the gene matches: 6. The CDR3 totals 17 residues. The CDR3 DNA reads as TGTGCCAGCAGTTCTCCGGGACTAGCGGGGCTCACAGATACGCAGTATTTT. Its protein is CASSSPGLAGLTDTQYF.

This clone is a singleton in its sample. The J gene is TRBJ1-2, the V gene TRBV5-5, with 9 bases fitting TRBD1. Unmatched junction bases numbered 5, after V lost 0 bases and J lost 8 bases. The CDR3 spans 14 residues. Germline CDR1 SGHKS, CDR2 YYEKEE (reference sequence). CDR3 residues: CASSLDRGLGGYTF. CDR3 sequence (DNA): TGTGCCAGCAGCTTGGACAGGGGGCTGGGCGGCTACACCTTC.

This rearrangement joins TRBV15 to TRBJ2-2; D is possibly TRBD2 (5 bases). Germline V gene sequence: CDR1 LNHNV, CDR2 YYDKDF (reference sequence). The length of the CDR3 is 16 residues. Trimming shortened V by 7 bases and J by 4 bases, and 19 bases separated the two germline ends. This CDR3 is CATMVERNRVTGELFF. The CDR3 nucleotides are TGTGCCACCATGGTTGAGCGGAACAGAGTCACCGGGGAGCTGTTTTTT.